This T cell receptor (beta chain) was found in a study of response to subunit inactivated influenza vaccine (dated by TCRdb to 2016 to 2019). For context, the study as a whole: The study used deep quantitative T cell receptor repertoire profiling to track responses to a trivalent subunit inactivated influenza vaccine.

Library preparation was by RT-PCR. TCRdb records Illumina HiSeq 2500 as the sequencer. TCRdb cleaned the public reads at Q25 with fastp, built clones with MiXCR and kept in-frame beta chains. For every CDR3 protein sequence, its rows merge into one entry that carries the most common genes and DNA. This sample holds over 150,000 distinct CDR3 sequences; over 13% were observed only once. The ten top clones hold about 26% of the sample. As to this clonotype: Its antigen specificity is not known. No much larger clonotype is one base removed from it; base qualities were not supplied.

The investigation overall reported the following: According to the authors, only a limited number of new T cells may be recruited by each seasonal influenza vaccination.

The CDR3 goes from the cysteine to the phenylalanine over 14 residues. Only the CDR3 DNA stays, 42 bases, in frame from base 1. V and J are trimmed by 6 bases and 0 bases, and the gene matches miss 4 bases of the junction. The CDR1 and CDR2 encoded by the germline V gene are ENHRY and SYGVKD. Here the sequenced sample was CD8+ T cells sorted from PBMCs, taken 5 days after vaccination. In this chain, TRBV10-3 is recombined with TRBJ1-1, with TRBD1 identical over 7 junction bases. This TCR was sampled from a man in his forties or fifties who received an inactivated influenza vaccine. Donor details come from another sample of the same person, matched by shared clones. The CDR3 has the sequence CAISETGMNTEAFF. The DNA is as follows: TGTGCCATCAGCGAGACAGGGATGAACACTGAAGCTTTCTTT.